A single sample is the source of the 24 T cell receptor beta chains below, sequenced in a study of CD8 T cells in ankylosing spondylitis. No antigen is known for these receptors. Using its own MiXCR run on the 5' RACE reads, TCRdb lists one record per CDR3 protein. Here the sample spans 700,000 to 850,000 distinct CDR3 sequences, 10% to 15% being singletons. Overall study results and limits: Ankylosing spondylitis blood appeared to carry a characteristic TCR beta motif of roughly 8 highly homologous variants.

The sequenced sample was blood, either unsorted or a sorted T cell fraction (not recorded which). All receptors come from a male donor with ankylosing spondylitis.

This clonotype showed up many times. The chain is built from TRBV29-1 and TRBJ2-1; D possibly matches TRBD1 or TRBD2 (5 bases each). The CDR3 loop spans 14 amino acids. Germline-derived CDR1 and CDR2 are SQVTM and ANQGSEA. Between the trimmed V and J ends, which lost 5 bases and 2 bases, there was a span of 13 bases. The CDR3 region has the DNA TGCAGCGTTCCCCTCCAGGGAGCCTACAATGAGCAGTTCTTC. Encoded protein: CSVPLQGAYNEQFF.

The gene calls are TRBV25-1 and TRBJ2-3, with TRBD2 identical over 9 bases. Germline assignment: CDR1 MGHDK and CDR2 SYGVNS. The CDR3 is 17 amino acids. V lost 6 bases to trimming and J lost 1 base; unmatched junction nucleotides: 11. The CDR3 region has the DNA TGTGCCAGCAGCCCTGGGCTAGCGGGGTCCGGCACAGATACGCAGTATTTT. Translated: CASSPGLAGSGTDTQYF.

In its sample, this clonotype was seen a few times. This CDR3 is CASSVGQDRAYGYTF. Here the CDR3 DNA reads TGTGCCAGCAGCGTAGGGCAGGACAGGGCCTATGGCTACACCTTC. This chain uses TRBV9 with TRBJ1-2; 8 positions match TRBD1. After removal of 0 bases from V and 4 bases from J, the junction contained 5 bases not matched to a gene. The CDR3 length is 15 residues. Germline V gives CDR1 SGDLS, CDR2 YYNGEE. Together with reference TRBV9 and TRBJ1-2, the CDR3 gives the full variable domain: DSGVTQTPKHLITATGQRVTLRCSPRSGDLSVYWYQQSLDQGLQFLIQYYNGEERAKGNILERFSAQQFPDLHSELNLSSLELGDSALYFCASSVGQDRAYGYTFGSGTRLTVV.

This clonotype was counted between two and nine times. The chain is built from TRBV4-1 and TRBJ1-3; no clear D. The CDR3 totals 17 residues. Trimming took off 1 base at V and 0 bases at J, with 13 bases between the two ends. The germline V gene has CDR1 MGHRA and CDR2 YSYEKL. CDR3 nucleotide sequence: TGCGCCAGCAGCCAAGGCCACAGCTCTAGCTCTGGAAACACCATATATTTT. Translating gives CASSQGHSSSSGNTIYF.

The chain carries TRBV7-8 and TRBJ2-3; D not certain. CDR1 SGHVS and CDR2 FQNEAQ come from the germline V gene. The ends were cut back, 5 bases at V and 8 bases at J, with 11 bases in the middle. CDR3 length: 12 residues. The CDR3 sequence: CASSPFMGTQYF. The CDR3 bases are TGTGCCAGCAGCCCTTTTATGGGTACGCAGTATTTT.

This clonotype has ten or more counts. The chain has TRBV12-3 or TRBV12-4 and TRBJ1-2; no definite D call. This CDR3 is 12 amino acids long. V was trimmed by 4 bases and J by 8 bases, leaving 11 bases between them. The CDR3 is CASSSGPRGYTF. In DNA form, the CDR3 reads TGTGCCAGCAGTTCAGGCCCGCGGGGCTACACCTTC.

CDR3 region: CASSQVFQIREAFF. The CDR3 bases are TGCGCCAGCAGCCAAGTCTTTCAGATACGAGAAGCTTTCTTT. The chain couples TRBV4-3 to TRBJ1-1, with unresolved D. Looked up from germline, CDR1 is LGHNA and CDR2 is YSLEER. The V and J ends lost 1 base and 8 bases respectively, with 14 bases between them. CDR3 length equals 14 residues.

For the CDR3, the DNA is TGTGCCAGCAGCCGACAGAGTGGCTCCTACAATGAGCAGTTCTTC. Translated: CASSRQSGSYNEQFF. The V call is TRBV7-2, the J call TRBJ2-1, with a tentative D call TRBD1 (5 bases). This CDR3 is 15 amino acids long. Trimming shortened V by 5 bases and J by 0 bases, and 11 bases separated the two germline ends. The V gene's germline CDR1 is SGHTA and CDR2 FQGNSA.

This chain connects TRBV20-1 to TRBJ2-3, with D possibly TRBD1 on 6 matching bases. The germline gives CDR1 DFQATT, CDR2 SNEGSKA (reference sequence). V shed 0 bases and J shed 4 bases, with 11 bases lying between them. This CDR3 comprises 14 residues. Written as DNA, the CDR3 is TGCAGTGCTAGAGACAATCGACAGGCAGATACGCAGTATTTT. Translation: CSARDNRQADTQYF.

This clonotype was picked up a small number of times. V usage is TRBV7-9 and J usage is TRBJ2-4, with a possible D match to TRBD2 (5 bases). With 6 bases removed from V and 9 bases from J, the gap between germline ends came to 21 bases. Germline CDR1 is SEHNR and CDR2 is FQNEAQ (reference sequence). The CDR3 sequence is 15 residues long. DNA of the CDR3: TGTGCCAGCAGACATACCAGTCGGGGATCTGTCATTCAGTACTTC. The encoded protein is CASRHTSRGSVIQYF.

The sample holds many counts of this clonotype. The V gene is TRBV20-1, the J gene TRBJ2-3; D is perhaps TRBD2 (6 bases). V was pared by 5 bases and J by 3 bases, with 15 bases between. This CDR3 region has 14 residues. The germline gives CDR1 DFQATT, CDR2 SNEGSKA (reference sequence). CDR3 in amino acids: CSAPPSGVTDTQYF. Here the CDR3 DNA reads TGCAGTGCTCCACCCTCGGGAGTGACAGATACGCAGTATTTT.

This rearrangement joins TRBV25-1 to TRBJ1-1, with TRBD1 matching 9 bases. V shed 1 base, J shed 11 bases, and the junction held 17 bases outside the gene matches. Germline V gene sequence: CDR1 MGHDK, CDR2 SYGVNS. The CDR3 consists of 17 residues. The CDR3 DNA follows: TGTGCCAGCAGTGAATCACGACTCCTGGGACAGGGTCAGACGGCTTTCTTT. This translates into CASSESRLLGQGQTAFF. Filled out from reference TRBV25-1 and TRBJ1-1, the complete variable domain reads EADIYQTPRYLVIGTGKKITLECSQTMGHDKMYWYQQDPGMELHLIHYSYGVNSTEKGDLSSESTVSRIRTEHFPLTLESARPSHTSQYLCASSESRLLGQGQTAFFGQGTRLTVV.

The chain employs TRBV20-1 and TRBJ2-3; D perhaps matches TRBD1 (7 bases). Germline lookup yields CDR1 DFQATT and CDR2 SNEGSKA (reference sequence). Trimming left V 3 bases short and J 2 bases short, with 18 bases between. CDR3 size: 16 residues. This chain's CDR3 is CSASPLQGGLTDTQYF. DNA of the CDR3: TGCAGTGCTAGCCCTCTCCAGGGGGGACTCACAGATACGCAGTATTTT.

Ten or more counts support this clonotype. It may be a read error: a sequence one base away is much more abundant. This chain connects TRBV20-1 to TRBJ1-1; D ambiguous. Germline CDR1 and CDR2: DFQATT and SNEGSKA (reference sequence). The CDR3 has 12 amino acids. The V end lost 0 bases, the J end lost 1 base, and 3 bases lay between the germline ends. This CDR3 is CSARESNTEAFF. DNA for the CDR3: TGCAGTGCTAGAGAATCGAACACTGAAGCTTTCTTT.

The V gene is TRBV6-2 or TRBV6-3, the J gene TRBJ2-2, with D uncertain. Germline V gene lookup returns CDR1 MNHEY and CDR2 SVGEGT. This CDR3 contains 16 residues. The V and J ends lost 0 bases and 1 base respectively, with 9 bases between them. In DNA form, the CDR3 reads TGTGCCAGCAGTTACTCAGGACCGATGAACACCGGGGAGCTGTTTTTT. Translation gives CASSYSGPMNTGELFF.

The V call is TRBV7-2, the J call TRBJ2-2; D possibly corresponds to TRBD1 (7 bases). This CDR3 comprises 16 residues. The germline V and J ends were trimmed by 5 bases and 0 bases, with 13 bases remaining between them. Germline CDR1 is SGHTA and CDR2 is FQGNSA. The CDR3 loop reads CASSPRDRPNTGELFF. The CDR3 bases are TGTGCCAGCAGCCCGCGGGACAGACCGAACACCGGGGAGCTGTTTTTT.

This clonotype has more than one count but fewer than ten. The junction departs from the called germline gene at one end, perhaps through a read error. The CDR3 DNA reads TGTGCTAGCAGCAGGCAGGCTAGCATTCAGTACTTC. This codes for CASSRQASIQYF. The V gene is TRBV7-7, the J gene TRBJ2-4; D uncertain. Germline CDR1 is SSHAT and CDR2 is FNYEAQ (reference sequence). This CDR3 comprises 12 residues. The variable domain in full, with the rest retrieved from reference TRBV7-7 and TRBJ2-4, is GAGVSQSPRYKVTKRGQDVTLRCDPISSHATLYWYQQALGQGPEFLTYFNYEAQPDKSGLPSDRFSAERPEGSISTLTIQRTEQRDSAMYRCASSRQASIQYFGAGTRLSVL.

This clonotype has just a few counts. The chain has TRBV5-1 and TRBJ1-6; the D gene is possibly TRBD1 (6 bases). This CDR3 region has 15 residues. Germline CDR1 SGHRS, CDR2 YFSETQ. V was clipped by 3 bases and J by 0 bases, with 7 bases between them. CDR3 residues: CASSSGHSYNSPLHF. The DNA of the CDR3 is TGCGCCAGCAGCTCGGGACACTCCTATAATTCACCCCTCCACTTT.

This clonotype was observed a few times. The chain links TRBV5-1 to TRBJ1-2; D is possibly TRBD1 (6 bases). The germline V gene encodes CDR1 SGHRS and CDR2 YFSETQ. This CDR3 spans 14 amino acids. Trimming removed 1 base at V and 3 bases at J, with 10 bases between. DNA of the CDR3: TGCGCCAGCAGCTTGAAGGAGGGGGACTATGGCTACACCTTC. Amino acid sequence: CASSLKEGDYGYTF.

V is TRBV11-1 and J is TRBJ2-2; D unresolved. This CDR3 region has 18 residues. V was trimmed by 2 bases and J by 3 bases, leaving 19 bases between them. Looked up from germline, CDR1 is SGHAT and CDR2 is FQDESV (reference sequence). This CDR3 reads CASSLKAEWHWDTGELFF. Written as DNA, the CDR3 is TGTGCCAGCAGCTTAAAGGCTGAGTGGCATTGGGACACCGGGGAGCTGTTTTTT.

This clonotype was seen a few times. The CDR3 spells CASSSPGRGNTEAFF. The CDR3 DNA sequence: TGTGCCAGCAGCTCGCCGGGCAGGGGTAACACTGAAGCTTTCTTT. The genes are TRBV7-2 and TRBJ1-1, with D perhaps TRBD1 (6 bases). Germline V lookup: CDR1 SGHTA, CDR2 FQGNSA. The CDR3 is made up of 15 amino acids. Trimming stripped 4 bases from V and 2 bases from J, with 14 bases between.

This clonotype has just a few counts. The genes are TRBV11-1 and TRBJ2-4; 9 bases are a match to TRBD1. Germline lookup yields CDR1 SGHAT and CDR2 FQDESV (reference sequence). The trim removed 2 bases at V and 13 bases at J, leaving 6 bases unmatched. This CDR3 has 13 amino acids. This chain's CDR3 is CASSLTTGTGQYF. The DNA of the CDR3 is TGTGCCAGCAGCTTAACTACCGGGACAGGGCAGTACTTC.

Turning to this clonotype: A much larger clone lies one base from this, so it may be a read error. CDR3 sequence (DNA): TGTGCCATCTGCCGAGGGTCTGCCGAGCAGTACTTC. It codes for CAICRGSAEQYF. The chain joins TRBV10-3 to TRBJ2-7, with D perhaps matching TRBD2 (5 bases). This CDR3 comprises 12 residues. Trimming removed 8 bases at V and 6 bases at J, with 14 bases between. CDR1 is ENHRY and CDR2 is SYGVKD in the germline V gene.

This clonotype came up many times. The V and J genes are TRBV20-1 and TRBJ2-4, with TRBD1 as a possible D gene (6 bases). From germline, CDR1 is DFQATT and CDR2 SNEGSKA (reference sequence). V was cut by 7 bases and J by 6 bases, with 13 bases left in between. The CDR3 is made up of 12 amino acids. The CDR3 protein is CSVGQGRNIQYF. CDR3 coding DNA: TGCAGTGTCGGCCAGGGGAGAAACATTCAGTACTTC.